This T cell receptor (beta chain) derives from a study of OX40 agonist ivuxolimab in advanced cancers. For the study at large: Ivuxolimab, which is an agonistic anti-OX40 (CD134) antibody, was administered to the patients. Dose-escalation subjects each had hepatocellular carcinoma, melanoma, renal cell or head and neck cancer. Every 2 weeks, ivuxolimab was infused into the patients intravenously at between 0.01 and 10 mg/kg.

Clones were sequenced by immunoSEQ multiplex PCR, and TCRdb holds only the in-frame ones, with some missing. The sample has around 70,000 clones, roughly 80% seen once. Germline V gene sequence: CDR1 SGHDN, CDR2 FVKESK. The length of the CDR3 is 11 residues. The sequence derives from an adult with an advanced solid tumor such as melanoma, head and neck, liver or kidney cancer. The rearrangement uses TRBV14 and TRBJ2-5, with D uncertain. The J call is doubtful: the DNA matches TRBJ2-7 better. This specimen consisted of CD4+ or CD8+ T cells sorted from blood, obtained in a trial of the OX40 agonist ivuxolimab. The CDR3 is CASSHSYEQYF. CDR3 bases: TGTGCCAGCAGCCATTCCTACGAGCAGTACTTC.